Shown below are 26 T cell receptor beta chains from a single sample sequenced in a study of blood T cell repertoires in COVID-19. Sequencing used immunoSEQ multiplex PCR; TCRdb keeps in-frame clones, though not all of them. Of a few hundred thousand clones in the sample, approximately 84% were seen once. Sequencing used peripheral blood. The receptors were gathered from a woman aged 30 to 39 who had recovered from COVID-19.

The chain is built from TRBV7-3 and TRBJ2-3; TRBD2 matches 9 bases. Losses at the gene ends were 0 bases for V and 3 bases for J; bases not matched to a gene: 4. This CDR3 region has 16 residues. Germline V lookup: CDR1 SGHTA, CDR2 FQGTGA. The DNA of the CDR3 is TGTGCCAGCAGCTTAACGTCGGCGGGAGGGACAGATACGCAGTATTTT. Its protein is CASSLTSAGGTDTQYF.

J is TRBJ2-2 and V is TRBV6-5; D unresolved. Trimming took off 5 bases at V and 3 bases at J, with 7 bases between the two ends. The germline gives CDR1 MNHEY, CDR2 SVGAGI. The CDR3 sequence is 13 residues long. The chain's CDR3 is CASSTRYTGELFF. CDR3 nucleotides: TGTGCCAGCAGTACAAGATACACCGGGGAGCTGTTTTTT.

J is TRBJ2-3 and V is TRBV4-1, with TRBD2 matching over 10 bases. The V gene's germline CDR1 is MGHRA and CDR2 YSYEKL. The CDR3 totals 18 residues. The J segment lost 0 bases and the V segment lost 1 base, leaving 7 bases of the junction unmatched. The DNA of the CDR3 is TGCGCCAGCAGCCAAGTTCCAGCGGGAGGGCTTAGCACAGATACGCAGTATTTT. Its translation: CASSQVPAGGLSTDTQYF.

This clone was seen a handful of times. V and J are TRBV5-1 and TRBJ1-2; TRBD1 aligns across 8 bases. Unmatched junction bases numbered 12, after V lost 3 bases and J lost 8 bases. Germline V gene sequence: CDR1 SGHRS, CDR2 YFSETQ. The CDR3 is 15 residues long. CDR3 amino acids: CASSWSLQGAQGYTF. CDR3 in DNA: TGCGCCAGCAGCTGGTCCCTTCAGGGGGCACAGGGCTACACCTTC.

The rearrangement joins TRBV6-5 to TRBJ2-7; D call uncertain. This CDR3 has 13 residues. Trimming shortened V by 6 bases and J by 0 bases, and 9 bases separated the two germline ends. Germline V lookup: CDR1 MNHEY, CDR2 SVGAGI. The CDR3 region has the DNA TGTGCCAGCAGCCGCCCGAGCTCCTACGAGCAGTACTTC. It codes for CASSRPSSYEQYF.

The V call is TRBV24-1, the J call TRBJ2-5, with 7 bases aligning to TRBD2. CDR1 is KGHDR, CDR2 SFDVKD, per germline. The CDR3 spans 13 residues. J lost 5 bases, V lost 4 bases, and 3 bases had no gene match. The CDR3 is CATSELGGETQYF. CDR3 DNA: TGTGCCACCAGTGAACTGGGGGGGGAGACCCAGTACTTC.

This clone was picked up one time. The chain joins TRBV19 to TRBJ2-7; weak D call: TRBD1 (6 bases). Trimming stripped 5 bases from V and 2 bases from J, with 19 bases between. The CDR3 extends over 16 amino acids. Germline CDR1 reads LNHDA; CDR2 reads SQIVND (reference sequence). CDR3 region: CASSSSSRGFPYEQYF. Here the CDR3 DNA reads TGTGCCAGTAGTTCAAGCTCCAGGGGATTTCCCTACGAGCAGTACTTC.

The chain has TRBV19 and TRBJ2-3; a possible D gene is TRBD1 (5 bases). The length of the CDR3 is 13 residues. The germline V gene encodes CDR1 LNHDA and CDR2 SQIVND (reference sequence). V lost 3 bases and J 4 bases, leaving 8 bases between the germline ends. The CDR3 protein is CASSIWGPDTQYF. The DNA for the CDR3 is TGTGCCAGTAGTATTTGGGGCCCAGATACGCAGTATTTT. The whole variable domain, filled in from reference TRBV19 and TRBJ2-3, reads DGGITQSPKYLFRKEGQNVTLSCEQNLNHDAMYWYRQDPGQGLRLIYYSQIVNDFQKGDIAEGYSVSREKKESFPLTVTSAQKNPTAFYLCASSIWGPDTQYFGPGTRLTVL.

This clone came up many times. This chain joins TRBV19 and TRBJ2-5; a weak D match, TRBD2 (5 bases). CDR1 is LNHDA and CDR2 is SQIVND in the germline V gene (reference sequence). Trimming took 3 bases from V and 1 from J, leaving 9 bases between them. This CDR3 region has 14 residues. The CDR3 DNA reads TGTGCCAGTAGTATCGTCAGCGGCCAAGAGACCCAGTACTTC. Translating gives CASSIVSGQETQYF.

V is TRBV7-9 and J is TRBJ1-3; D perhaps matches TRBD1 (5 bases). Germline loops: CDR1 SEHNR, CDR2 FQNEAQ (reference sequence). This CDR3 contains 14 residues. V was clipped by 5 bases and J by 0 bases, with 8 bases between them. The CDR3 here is CASSMQGSGNTIYF. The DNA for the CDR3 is TGTGCCAGCAGCATGCAGGGCTCTGGAAACACCATATATTTT.

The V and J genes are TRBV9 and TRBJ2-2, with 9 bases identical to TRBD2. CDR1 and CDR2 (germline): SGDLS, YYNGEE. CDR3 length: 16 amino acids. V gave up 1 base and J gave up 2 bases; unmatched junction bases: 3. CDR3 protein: CASSVRLAGNTGELFF. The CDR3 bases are TGTGCCAGCAGCGTACGTCTAGCGGGAAACACCGGGGAGCTGTTTTTT.

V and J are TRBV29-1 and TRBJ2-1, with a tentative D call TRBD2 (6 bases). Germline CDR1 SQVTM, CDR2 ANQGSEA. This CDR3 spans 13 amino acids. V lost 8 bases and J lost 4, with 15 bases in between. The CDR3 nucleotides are TGCAGCATTGCACTAGCTGAGTACAATGAGCAGTTCTTC. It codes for CSIALAEYNEQFF.

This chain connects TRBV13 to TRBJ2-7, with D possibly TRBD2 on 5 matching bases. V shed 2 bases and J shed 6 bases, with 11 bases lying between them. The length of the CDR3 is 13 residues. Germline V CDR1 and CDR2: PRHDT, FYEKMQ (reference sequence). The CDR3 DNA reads TGTGCCAGCAGCTTACCTGGCGGGCGCGAGCAGTACTTC. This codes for CASSLPGGREQYF.

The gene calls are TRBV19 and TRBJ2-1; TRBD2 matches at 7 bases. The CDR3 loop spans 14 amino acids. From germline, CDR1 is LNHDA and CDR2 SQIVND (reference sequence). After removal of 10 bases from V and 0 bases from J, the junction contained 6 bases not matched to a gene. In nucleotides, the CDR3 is TGTGCCACCGAGCGGGACCACTCCTACAATGAGCAGTTCTTC. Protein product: CATERDHSYNEQFF.

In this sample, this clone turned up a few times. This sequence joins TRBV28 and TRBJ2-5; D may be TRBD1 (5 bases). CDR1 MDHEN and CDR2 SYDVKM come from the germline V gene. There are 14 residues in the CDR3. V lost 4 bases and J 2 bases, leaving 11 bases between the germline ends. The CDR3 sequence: CASSWSQGQETQYF. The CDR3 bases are TGTGCCAGCAGTTGGTCTCAGGGTCAAGAGACCCAGTACTTC.

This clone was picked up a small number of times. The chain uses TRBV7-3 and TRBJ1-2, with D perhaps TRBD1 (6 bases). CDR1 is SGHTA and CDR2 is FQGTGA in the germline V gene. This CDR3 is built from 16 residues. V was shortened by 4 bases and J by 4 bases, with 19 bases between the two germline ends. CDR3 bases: TGTGCCAGCAGCTCACGACAGGTGACCTTCTCCTATGGCTACACCTTC. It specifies CASSSRQVTFSYGYTF. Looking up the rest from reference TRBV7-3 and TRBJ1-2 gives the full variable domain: GAGVSQTPSNKVTEKGKYVELRCDPISGHTALYWYRQSLGQGPEFLIYFQGTGAADDSGLPNDRFFAVRPEGSVSTLKIQRTERGDSAVYLCASSSRQVTFSYGYTFGSGTRLTVV.

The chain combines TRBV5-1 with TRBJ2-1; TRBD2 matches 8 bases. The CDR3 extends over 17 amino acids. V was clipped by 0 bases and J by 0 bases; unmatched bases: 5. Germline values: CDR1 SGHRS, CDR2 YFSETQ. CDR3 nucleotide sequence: TGCGCCAGCAGCTTGGCCCGGGAGGGCATCTCCTACAATGAGCAGTTCTTC. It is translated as CASSLAREGISYNEQFF.

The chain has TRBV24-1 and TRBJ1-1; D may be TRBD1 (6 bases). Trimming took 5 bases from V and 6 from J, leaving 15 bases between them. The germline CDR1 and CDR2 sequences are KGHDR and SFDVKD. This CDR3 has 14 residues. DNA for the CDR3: TGTGCCACCAGTGGTAGGGGGACATCGGCTGAAGCTTTCTTT. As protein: CATSGRGTSAEAFF.

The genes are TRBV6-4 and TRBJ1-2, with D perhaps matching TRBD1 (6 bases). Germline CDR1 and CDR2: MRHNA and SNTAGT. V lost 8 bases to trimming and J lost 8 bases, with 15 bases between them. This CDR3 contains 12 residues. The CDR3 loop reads CASSLGHGGYTF. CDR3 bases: TGTGCCAGCTCTTTGGGACACGGGGGCTACACCTTC.

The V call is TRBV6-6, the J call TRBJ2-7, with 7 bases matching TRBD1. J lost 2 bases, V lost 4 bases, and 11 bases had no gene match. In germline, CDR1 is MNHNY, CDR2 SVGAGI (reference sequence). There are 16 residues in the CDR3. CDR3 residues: CASSFSAGTVTYEQYF. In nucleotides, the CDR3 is TGTGCCAGCAGTTTCTCCGCCGGGACAGTCACCTACGAGCAGTACTTC.

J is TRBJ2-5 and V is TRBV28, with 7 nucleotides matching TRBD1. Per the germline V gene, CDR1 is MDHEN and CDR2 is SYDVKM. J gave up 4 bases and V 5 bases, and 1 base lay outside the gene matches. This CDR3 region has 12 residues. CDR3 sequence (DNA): TGTGCCAGCAGTGACAGGGTAGAGACCCAGTACTTC. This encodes CASSDRVETQYF.

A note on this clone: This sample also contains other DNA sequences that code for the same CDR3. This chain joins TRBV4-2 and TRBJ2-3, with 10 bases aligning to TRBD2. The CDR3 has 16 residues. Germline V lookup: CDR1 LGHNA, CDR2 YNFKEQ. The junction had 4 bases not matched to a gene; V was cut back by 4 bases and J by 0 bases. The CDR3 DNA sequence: TGTGCCAGCAGCCCTTTAGCGGGAGGTAGCACAGATACGCAGTATTTT. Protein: CASSPLAGGSTDTQYF.

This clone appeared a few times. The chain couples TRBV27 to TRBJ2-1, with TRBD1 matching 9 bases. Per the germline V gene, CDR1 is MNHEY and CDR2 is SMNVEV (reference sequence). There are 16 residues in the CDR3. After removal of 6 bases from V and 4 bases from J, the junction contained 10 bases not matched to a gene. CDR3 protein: CASRIFGTGLYNEQFF. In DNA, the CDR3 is TGTGCCAGCAGAATCTTCGGGACAGGGCTATACAATGAGCAGTTCTTC.

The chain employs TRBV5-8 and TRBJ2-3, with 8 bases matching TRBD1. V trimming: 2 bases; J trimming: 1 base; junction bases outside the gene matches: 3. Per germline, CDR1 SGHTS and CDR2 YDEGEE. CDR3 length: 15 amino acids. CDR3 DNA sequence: TGTGCCAGCAGCTTTGGACAGGGCGGCACAGATACGCAGTATTTT. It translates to CASSFGQGGTDTQYF. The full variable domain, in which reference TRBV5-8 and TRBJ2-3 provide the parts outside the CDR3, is EAGVTQSPTHLIKTRGQQATLRCSPISGHTSVYWYQQALGLGLQFLLWYDEGEERNRGNFPPRFSGRQFPNYSSELNVNALELEDSALYLCASSFGQGGTDTQYFGPGTRLTVL.

The CDR3 loop is CASSQGQGYGYTF. The CDR3 coding sequence is TGTGCCAGCAGCCAGGGACAGGGGTATGGCTACACCTTC. V gene TRBV7-3 combines with J gene TRBJ1-2; the match to TRBD1 covers 10 bases. The germline CDR1 and CDR2 sequences are SGHTA and FQGTGA. The CDR3 loop spans 13 amino acids. V trimming: 5 bases; J trimming: 5 bases; junction bases outside the gene matches: 2.

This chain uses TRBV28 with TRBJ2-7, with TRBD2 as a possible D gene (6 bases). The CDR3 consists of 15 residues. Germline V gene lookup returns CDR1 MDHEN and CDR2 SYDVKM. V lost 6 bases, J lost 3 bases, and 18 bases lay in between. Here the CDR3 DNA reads TGTGCCAGCAGCGTCAGCCCGGACTACAACTACGAGCAGTACTTC. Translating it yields CASSVSPDYNYEQYF.